The 14 T cell receptor beta chains in this list originate from one sample, sequenced in a study of memory CD4+ T cells and cytomegalovirus serostatus. TCRdb's table, derived via immunoSEQ multiplex PCR, lists solely in-frame clones and lacks some. The sample records some 41,000 clones, less than 80% being singletons. The sort gate was single viable CD3+CD4+CD8-CD45RO+ cells for memory CD4+ T cells. Sequencing was performed on memory CD4+ T cells from blood. Every receptor here comes from an adult in good health and CMV-seronegative.

The chain has TRBV5-1 and TRBJ2-5; the match to TRBD1 covers 9 bases. Losses at the gene ends were 4 bases for V and 4 bases for J; bases not matched to a gene: 8. This CDR3 is 15 amino acids long. Germline V gene data show CDR1 as SGHRS and CDR2 as YFSETQ. Written as DNA, the CDR3 is TGCGCCAGCAGCCTCGGGACAGGGAGGCGAGAGACCCAGTACTTC. Protein: CASSLGTGRRETQYF.

A single count supports this clone. This chain joins TRBV6-1 and TRBJ2-3; D not certain. Germline values: CDR1 MNHNS, CDR2 SASEGT. V was shortened by 1 base and J by 0 bases, with 8 bases between the two germline ends. This CDR3 has 15 residues. In DNA, the CDR3 is TGTGCCAGCAGTGAAGTGACACGTAGCACAGATACGCAGTATTTT. Its translation is CASSEVTRSTDTQYF.

The chain is built from TRBV28 and TRBJ1-4; D ambiguous. The ends were cut back, 5 bases at V and 0 bases at J, with 10 bases in the middle. The CDR3 has 15 amino acids. Germline V CDR1 and CDR2: MDHEN, SYDVKM. The CDR3 spells CASSPWDATNEKLFF. The CDR3 DNA reads as TGTGCCAGCAGTCCTTGGGATGCAACTAATGAAAAACTGTTTTTT.

The rearrangement uses TRBV7-2 and TRBJ2-1; a possible D gene is TRBD1 (7 bases). The germline V and J ends were trimmed by 5 bases and 0 bases, with 14 bases remaining between them. CDR3 size: 16 residues. From germline, CDR1 is SGHTA and CDR2 FQGNSA. The CDR3 sequence: CASSPGGLNSYNEQFF. The CDR3 DNA follows: TGTGCCAGCAGCCCAGGGGGGCTAAACTCCTACAATGAGCAGTTCTTC. Together with reference TRBV7-2 and TRBJ2-1, the CDR3 gives the full variable domain: GAGVSQSPSNKVTEKGKDVELRCDPISGHTALYWYRQSLGQGLEFLIYFQGNSAPDKSGLPSDRFSAERTGGSVSTLTIQRTQQEDSAVYLCASSPGGLNSYNEQFFGPGTRLTVL.

This clone has more than one count but fewer than ten. This chain uses TRBV30 with TRBJ2-5, with D possibly matching TRBD2 (6 bases). CDR3 length equals 14 residues. Trimming left V 2 bases short and J 2 bases short, with 12 bases between. Germline CDR1 reads GTSNPN; CDR2 reads SVGIG (reference sequence). The CDR3 bases are TGTGCCTGGAGTCACGGGGCGGGACAAGAGACCCAGTACTTC. Encoded protein: CAWSHGAGQETQYF. Using reference TRBV30 and TRBJ2-5 for the parts outside the CDR3, the full variable domain is SQTIHQWPATLVQPVGSPLSLECTVEGTSNPNLYWYRQAAGRGLQLLFYSVGIGQISSEVPQNLSASRPQDRQFILSSKKLLLSDSGFYLCAWSHGAGQETQYFGPGTRLLVL.

There are a few counts of this clone. The chain uses TRBV27 and TRBJ2-3, with no clear D. The CDR3 has 16 amino acids. Trimming removed 2 bases at V and 2 bases at J, with 14 bases between. Per the germline V gene, CDR1 is MNHEY and CDR2 is SMNVEV (reference sequence). CDR3 in amino acids: CASSLMSPSNTDTQYF. CDR3 nucleotides: TGTGCCAGCAGTTTAATGTCCCCAAGCAACACAGATACGCAGTATTTT.

The chain uses TRBV4-3 and TRBJ2-4; 10 bases align to TRBD1. Germline V gene data show CDR1 as LGHNA and CDR2 as YSLEER. The CDR3 length is 15 residues. Trimming removed 3 bases from V and 6 bases from J; junction bases left unmatched: 5. The CDR3 here is CASSQYRDRGNIQYF. In DNA form, the CDR3 reads TGCGCCAGCAGCCAGTACCGGGACAGGGGAAACATTCAGTACTTC.

This clone was seen a few times. The chain is built from TRBV5-6 and TRBJ2-7, with TRBD2 identical over 8 bases. This CDR3 is built from 15 residues. The trim removed 7 bases at V and 0 bases at J, leaving 9 bases unmatched. CDR1 and CDR2 (germline): SGHDT, YYEEEE. The chain's CDR3 is CASRKAGGRSYEQYF. The CDR3 DNA sequence: TGTGCCAGCCGAAAGGCGGGAGGACGCTCCTACGAGCAGTACTTC.

The chain joins TRBV29-1 to TRBJ2-5, with TRBD2 as a possible D gene (5 bases). Germline V gives CDR1 SQVTM, CDR2 ANQGSEA. CDR3 length equals 11 residues. With 8 bases removed from V and 5 bases from J, the gap between germline ends came to 12 bases. Here the CDR3 reads CSSWEQETQYF. CDR3 nucleotides: TGCAGCTCATGGGAGCAGGAGACCCAGTACTTC.

This chain uses TRBV5-4 with TRBJ2-3; either TRBD1 or TRBD2 may supply D (5 bases each). Germline V gene sequence: CDR1 SGHNT, CDR2 YYREEE (reference sequence). The CDR3 length is 13 residues. Trimming pared 0 bases from V and 6 bases from J, leaving 8 bases between. The CDR3 region has the DNA TGTGCCAGCAGCTTGGTAGAGGGGGATACGCAGTATTTT. Encoded protein: CASSLVEGDTQYF.

The rearrangement uses TRBV2 and TRBJ1-2; D not certain. Trimming took off 1 base at V and 8 bases at J, with 11 bases between the two ends. Germline V gene sequence: CDR1 SNHLY, CDR2 FYNNEI. This CDR3 is built from 13 residues. CDR3 nucleotide sequence: TGTGCCAGCAGTGAAGGTCGAGGAAGAGGCTACACCTTC. It specifies CASSEGRGRGYTF.

The sample holds one count of this clone. The J gene is TRBJ2-5, the V gene TRBV5-1; D may be TRBD2 (6 bases). Between the trimmed V and J ends, which lost 0 bases and 4 bases, there was a span of 19 bases. The germline CDR1 and CDR2 sequences are SGHRS and YFSETQ. The CDR3 extends over 17 amino acids. In DNA form, the CDR3 reads TGCGCCAGCAGCTTGGTCCCTTCTAGCGCCTCCTTAGAGACCCAGTACTTC. Amino acid sequence: CASSLVPSSASLETQYF.

This clone was seen more than once but under ten times. The J gene is TRBJ1-1, the V gene TRBV30; TRBD1 aligns across 7 bases. The CDR3 is 16 residues long. Germline assignment: CDR1 GTSNPN and CDR2 SVGIG (reference sequence). The V and J ends lost 2 bases and 1 base, in that order; junction bases with no gene match: 10. The CDR3 loop reads CAWSRTGTARNTEAFF. The CDR3 bases are TGTGCCTGGAGTCGAACCGGGACAGCCAGGAACACTGAAGCTTTCTTT.

This clone was found a few times. V gene TRBV5-1 combines with J gene TRBJ1-1, with TRBD1 matching over 10 bases. Germline loops: CDR1 SGHRS, CDR2 YFSETQ. The V segment lost 2 bases and the J segment 1 base; nucleotides outside the gene matches: 2. The CDR3 consists of 15 residues. In DNA form, the CDR3 reads TGCGCCAGCAGCTTAGGACAGGGGGAGAACACTGAAGCTTTCTTT. As protein: CASSLGQGENTEAFF.